The entry below describes one T cell receptor (beta chain). The antigen remains unidentified. CD45RO-negative CD8 cells positively selected for CCR7 made up the naive population, which excluded terminally differentiated effector memory CD45RA+ cells. The source of the sample is a study of shared clonotypes between healthy human individuals. Study-wide background: A donor's plate count was three for CD4 naive and three for CD4 memory; CD8 naive had two and CD8 memory one. Study-wide results and caveats: Of the naive CD4 clonotypes, roughly 5.5% were shared across several donors.

As handled by the study authors: For the immunoSEQ data, sequences were junction-only without quality scores, so filtering differed. TCRdb keeps only in-frame clones here, not all; method: immunoSEQ multiplex PCR. V and J calls and clone size come straight from that table; D and trimming were deduced from the DNA. The sample records hundreds of thousands of clones, about 96% being singletons. Material for sequencing was naive CD8+ T cells sorted from blood. The source is a woman in her thirties in good health.

CDR3 region: CASSYRTRGVTGELFF. Here the CDR3 DNA reads TGTGCCAGCAGCTACCGGACTAGGGGTGTTACCGGGGAGCTGTTTTTT. The chain couples TRBV5-6 to TRBJ2-2, with 7 bases that match TRBD2. V was clipped by 3 bases and J by 5 bases; unmatched bases: 10. Germline V gene sequence: CDR1 SGHDT, CDR2 YYEEEE. The CDR3 runs to 16 residues.